This T cell receptor (beta chain) was captured in a study of blood T cell repertoires in COVID-19. Libraries were prepared by immunoSEQ multiplex PCR; TCRdb keeps only in-frame clonotypes and omits some of them. Of under 200,000 clones in the sample, approximately 80% are singletons; the top ten hold 2.5% to 3.5%. The CDR3 loop spans 12 amino acids. Trimming stripped 4 bases from V and 4 bases from J, with 8 bases between. CDR1 ENHRY and CDR2 SYGVKD come from the germline V gene. This chain uses TRBV10-3 with TRBJ2-7, with D maybe TRBD2 (5 bases). The sequence derives from a woman in her sixties or seventies with acute or convalescent COVID-19. The sample consisted of peripheral blood. The DNA for the CDR3 is TGTGCCATCAGTGTCGGGGAGTACGAGCAGTACTTC. Its protein is CAISVGEYEQYF.